This record concerns one T cell receptor (beta chain) sequence. Its antigen is not identified. These data are taken from a study of blood T cells in healthy people across ages. General study points: As naive T cell percentage varied, TCR beta diversity correlated strongly with it. Diversity of TCR beta per million T cells declined in a roughly linear way with age.

Primed by a sample-barcoded 5' primer and a J-beta primer mix, a second PCR proceeded for 7 to 11 cycles. A 12-random-nucleotide template-switch adaptor tagged each cDNA molecule. MiXCR, applied by TCRdb to the 5' RACE reads, yields one record per CDR3 protein. The sample yields some 1.4 million distinct CDR3 sequences, roughly 40% seen once. This CDR3 is 12 amino acids long. The ends lost 4 bases at V and 14 bases at J; junction bases unmatched: 8. In germline, CDR1 is SGHAT, CDR2 FQNNGV. The sequenced sample consisted of blood. The TCR comes from a young woman in good health. The chain employs TRBV11-2 and TRBJ2-3; TRBD2 matches 8 bases. The CDR3 loop is CASSYSGAEGYF. The CDR3 DNA reads TGTGCCAGCAGCTATAGCGGGGCTGAAGGGTATTTT. Combining the CDR3 with reference TRBV11-2 and TRBJ2-3 gives the whole variable domain EAGVAQSPRYKIIEKRQSVAFWCNPISGHATLYWYQQILGQGPKLLIQFQNNGVVDDSQLPKDRFSAERLKGVDSTLKIQPAKLEDSAVYLCASSYSGAEGYFGPGTRLTVL.